The entry below describes one TCR beta chain. Its antigen is unknown. This specimen comes from a study of vaccination effects on CD4 cells after COVID-19. Regarding the study as a whole: The study, lacking early post-infection timepoints, had few convalescent patients.

The CDR3 is made up of 15 amino acids. Germline assignment: CDR1 SGHDT and CDR2 YYEEEE. V lost 6 bases and J lost 3, with 18 bases in between. After expansion with viral peptide pools in the ViraFEST assay, antigen-specific CD4+ T cells were sequenced. Cultured cells yielded isolated CD4+ T cells after approximately nine days. Among the vaccine recipients, none had a prior SARS-CoV-2 infection, and nucleocapsid antibodies were negative. After 1.5 million to 2 million PBMC were placed in each well, they were cultured with approximately 10 IU/ml IL-2 and around 10 ug/ml peptides. Half the medium was replaced with IL-2 medium on days 3 and 7. TCRdb's copy holds only in-frame clones and misses some; the assay was immunoSEQ multiplex PCR. The sample includes some 52,000 clones, approximately 75% seen only once; the top ten take approximately 6%.

The clonotype was recovered from a human donor who received a COVID-19 vaccine. V and J are TRBV5-6 and TRBJ1-1, with D tentatively TRBD1 (6 bases). The specimen was CD4+ T cells from PBMCs cultured with HCoV-OC43 spike peptides, collected before COVID-19 vaccination. As for subset: HCoV-OC43 spike overlapping peptide pool stimulation. CDR3 protein: CASTTPRRGYTEAFF. The CDR3 DNA reads TGTGCCAGCACCACGCCCCGCAGGGGTTACACTGAAGCTTTCTTT.